The 31 T cell receptor beta chains below all came from one sample that was sequenced in a study of T-cell memory formation after mild COVID-19. TCRdb processed the 5' RACE reads anew with MiXCR; each CDR3 protein has one entry. Of 450,000 to 700,000 distinct CDR3 sequences listed, more than 15% were seen once; the top ten hold 12%. The specimen sequenced was PBMCs or a T cell subset sorted from them (not recorded which). Receptors were obtained from an adult woman who had mild COVID-19 (a few samples of this study predate the infection). Cell type and time point are not known.

This clonotype was seen only a few times. The rearrangement uses TRBV18 and TRBJ1-1, with D unclear. CDR3 size: 16 residues. Germline CDR1 is KGHSH and CDR2 is LQKENI. V dropped 3 bases and J dropped 4 bases, with 18 bases sitting between them. The CDR3 region has the DNA TGTGCCAGCTCACCTAATACCGTGACACCGGCCACTGAAGCTTTCTTT. Its protein product is CASSPNTVTPATEAFF.

V usage is TRBV7-8 and J usage is TRBJ2-1, with D perhaps assigned TRBD1 or TRBD2 (5 bases each). There are 16 residues in the CDR3. With 3 bases removed from V and 2 bases from J, the gap between germline ends came to 14 bases. Germline values: CDR1 SGHVS, CDR2 FQNEAQ. This chain's CDR3 is CASSFTGRRTYNEQFF. For the CDR3, the DNA is TGTGCCAGCAGCTTCACGGGACGCCGGACCTACAATGAGCAGTTCTTC.

The CDR3 here is CAISELAGTYEQYF. The CDR3 DNA is TGTGCCATCAGTGAGCTTGCAGGGACCTACGAGCAGTACTTC. This chain joins TRBV10-3 and TRBJ2-7; tentative D call: TRBD1 (5 bases). Trimming removed 2 bases at V and 2 bases at J, with 10 bases between. The CDR3 extends over 14 amino acids. Germline CDR1 is ENHRY and CDR2 is SYGVKD.

This clonotype came up many times. V and J are TRBV5-1 and TRBJ2-7; the D is unclear. The CDR3 extends over 13 amino acids. The germline V and J ends were trimmed by 4 bases and 9 bases, with 17 bases remaining between them. Germline V gene data show CDR1 as SGHRS and CDR2 as YFSETQ. The CDR3 region has the DNA TGCGCCAGCAGCCTCGGACCATCCCACTGGCAGTACTTC. It is translated as CASSLGPSHWQYF.

The sample holds a few counts of this clonotype. The V gene is TRBV6-5, the J gene TRBJ1-3; D gene ambiguous. There are 16 residues in the CDR3. Germline V gives CDR1 MNHEY, CDR2 SVGAGI. Trimming pared 0 bases from V and 0 bases from J, leaving 9 bases between. The CDR3 reads CASSYSDVGSGNTIYF. CDR3 bases: TGTGCCAGCAGTTACTCAGACGTGGGCTCTGGAAACACCATATATTTT.

In this sample, this clonotype turned up a few times. The V and J genes are TRBV24-1 and TRBJ2-2; possibly TRBD2 for D (5 bases). CDR1 KGHDR and CDR2 SFDVKD come from the germline V gene. The CDR3 contains 18 residues. Trimming removed 1 base at V and 6 bases at J, with 20 bases between. CDR3 in DNA: TGTGCCACCAGTGATTTAGATCCGAGGGATAGGAAAGCCGGGGAGCTGTTTTTT. Amino acid sequence: CATSDLDPRDRKAGELFF.

CDR3 DNA: TGTGCCAGCTCACCACGGGAATCTGATGGCTACACCTTC. Amino acid sequence: CASSPRESDGYTF. The genes are TRBV18 and TRBJ1-2; no clear D gene. This CDR3 is built from 13 residues. Looked up from germline, CDR1 is KGHSH and CDR2 is LQKENI. V was clipped by 1 base and J by 6 bases, with 9 bases between them.

The chain carries TRBV19 and TRBJ2-5; TRBD1 aligns across 9 bases. Germline V CDR1 and CDR2: LNHDA, SQIVND (reference sequence). The ends lost 5 bases at V and 5 bases at J; junction bases unmatched: 6. CDR3 length: 14 amino acids. CDR3 sequence: CASSVTGGHETQYF. The CDR3 DNA is TGTGCCAGTAGTGTGACAGGGGGGCATGAGACCCAGTACTTC.

This clonotype was found many times. This sequence joins TRBV12-3 or TRBV12-4 and TRBJ2-3, with D unclear. Trimming took 6 bases from V and 1 from J, leaving 8 bases between them. The CDR3 runs to 13 residues. In DNA form, the CDR3 reads TGTGCCAGCAGACGAGTGGGCACAGATACGCAGTATTTT. Its translation: CASRRVGTDTQYF.

The rearrangement joins TRBV27 to TRBJ2-1, with D possibly TRBD1 on 6 matching bases. This CDR3 is 15 amino acids long. Germline V gene lookup returns CDR1 MNHEY and CDR2 SMNVEV (reference sequence). The V end lost 6 bases, the J end lost 4 bases, and 16 bases lay between the germline ends. CDR3 nucleotides: TGTGCCAGCAGAATAGGGCAGGGGCCATACAATGAGCAGTTCTTC. Protein product: CASRIGQGPYNEQFF.

The rearrangement uses TRBV24-1 and TRBJ2-5, with 7 bases fitting TRBD1. V lost 4 bases to trimming and J lost 5 bases; unmatched junction nucleotides: 3. There are 13 residues in the CDR3. In germline, CDR1 is KGHDR, CDR2 SFDVKD. The CDR3 loop reads CATSETGRETQYF. The CDR3 nucleotides read TGTGCCACCAGTGAGACAGGGCGGGAGACCCAGTACTTC.

This clonotype was picked up many times. The chain recombines TRBV11-2 with TRBJ2-7; 10 bases fit TRBD2. Germline assignment: CDR1 SGHAT and CDR2 FQNNGV. The junction had 8 bases not matched to a gene; V was cut back by 5 bases and J by 4 bases. This CDR3 region has 15 residues. This CDR3 is CASSPGASGSYEQYF. The DNA of the CDR3 is TGTGCCAGCAGCCCGGGCGCTAGCGGGAGTTACGAGCAGTACTTC.

The chain carries TRBV25-1 and TRBJ1-1, with D tentatively TRBD1 (6 bases). This CDR3 has 14 amino acids. The ends were cut back, 8 bases at V and 2 bases at J, with 15 bases in the middle. Germline V gene data show CDR1 as MGHDK and CDR2 as SYGVNS. The CDR3, as DNA: TGTGCCAGCTCCCGGGGCGGGGGCAACACTGAAGCTTTCTTT. It specifies CASSRGGGNTEAFF.

This clonotype showed up just a few times. The V and J genes are TRBV7-9 and TRBJ2-7; D is ambiguous. V was shortened by 5 bases and J by 6 bases, with 8 bases between the two germline ends. The germline V gene has CDR1 SEHNR and CDR2 FQNEAQ (reference sequence). CDR3 length: 11 amino acids. This CDR3 reads CASSLTTEQYF. CDR3 nucleotides: TGTGCCAGCAGCCTAACCACCGAGCAGTACTTC.

The V gene is TRBV14, the J gene TRBJ1-6; D gene uncertain. V was cut by 1 base and J by 10 bases, with 11 bases left in between. The CDR3 spans 14 residues. From germline, CDR1 is SGHDN and CDR2 FVKESK. CDR3 sequence reads: CASSQGVIGSPLHF. Here the CDR3 DNA reads TGTGCCAGCAGCCAAGGAGTGATCGGCTCACCCCTCCACTTT.

V and J are TRBV25-1 and TRBJ1-1, with 7 bases fitting TRBD1. Germline V gene sequence: CDR1 MGHDK, CDR2 SYGVNS. The V segment lost 5 bases and the J segment 1 base; nucleotides outside the gene matches: 7. The CDR3 sequence is 15 residues long. The CDR3 region has the DNA TGTGCCAGCAGTAAGCCGACAGGGAGGAACACTGAAGCTTTCTTT. Residues: CASSKPTGRNTEAFF.

This chain connects TRBV24-1 to TRBJ2-3; maybe TRBD2 (7 bases). Trimming cost V 1 base and J 5 bases, with 21 bases left between them. The length of the CDR3 is 18 residues. From germline, CDR1 is KGHDR and CDR2 SFDVKD. CDR3 nucleotide sequence: TGTGCCACCAGTGATTTACCTGGGCGGGGGCCTCGAGGAGATACGCAGTATTTT. Protein product: CATSDLPGRGPRGDTQYF.

The chain links TRBV5-1 to TRBJ2-2; 7 positions match TRBD1. The J segment lost 1 base and the V segment lost 4 bases, leaving 7 bases of the junction unmatched. Germline-derived CDR1 and CDR2 are SGHRS and YFSETQ. The CDR3 covers 16 residues. The CDR3 DNA follows: TGCGCCAGCAGCCCCAGACAGGGAAAGAACACCGGGGAGCTGTTTTTT. This codes for CASSPRQGKNTGELFF.

V and J are TRBV4-1 and TRBJ2-5, with a tentative D call TRBD2 (5 bases). CDR3 length equals 15 residues. Germline V CDR1 and CDR2: MGHRA, YSYEKL. The V end was cut by 0 bases, the J end by 1 base, with 9 bases between. CDR3 nucleotide sequence: TGCGCCAGCAGCCAAGATTGGCGGGCCCAAGAGACCCAGTACTTC. Encoded protein: CASSQDWRAQETQYF.

In its sample, this clonotype was seen a few times. The chain joins TRBV20-1 to TRBJ1-5; D is unresolved. The CDR3 spans 13 residues. Deletions cut 3 bases from V and 3 bases from J, with 9 bases between. Germline V gene lookup returns CDR1 DFQATT and CDR2 SNEGSKA (reference sequence). The CDR3 reads CSASPGVNQPQHF. In DNA, the CDR3 is TGCAGTGCTAGCCCAGGAGTCAATCAGCCCCAGCATTTT.

J is TRBJ2-3 and V is TRBV6-4; 13 nucleotides line up with TRBD2. Unmatched junction bases numbered 2, after V lost 5 bases and J lost 9 bases. CDR3 length: 13 amino acids. Germline-derived CDR1 and CDR2 are MRHNA and SNTAGT. The CDR3: CASSMGLAGTQYF. CDR3 in DNA: TGTGCCAGCAGTATGGGACTAGCGGGGACGCAGTATTTT.

The genes are TRBV24-1 and TRBJ2-2; D gene ambiguous. Per germline, CDR1 KGHDR and CDR2 SFDVKD. Trimming took 10 bases from V and 0 from J, leaving 8 bases between them. CDR3 size: 13 residues. CDR3 nucleotide sequence: TGTGCCACGCGCAGTCCGAACACCGGGGAGCTGTTTTTT. Encoded protein: CATRSPNTGELFF.

The chain uses TRBV10-3 and TRBJ2-5, with 7 bases fitting TRBD2. CDR1 is ENHRY, CDR2 SYGVKD, per germline. The CDR3 is 15 amino acids. Trimming cost V 2 bases and J 2 bases; bases outside gene matches: 5. CDR3 DNA: TGTGCCATCAGTGAGACCAGCGGGATACAAGAGACCCAGTACTTC. Translation: CAISETSGIQETQYF.

The rearrangement uses TRBV11-3 and TRBJ2-3, with D tentatively TRBD2 (6 bases). V was shortened by 5 bases and J by 8 bases, with 20 bases between the two germline ends. CDR3 length equals 15 residues. Germline V gene lookup returns CDR1 SGHNT and CDR2 YENEEA. The DNA for the CDR3 is TGTGCCAGCAGCATCTCCGGGACTGGGAAAATTACGCAGTATTTT. The encoded protein is CASSISGTGKITQYF.

The CDR3 region is CASPIEDTQYF. The CDR3 nucleotides read TGTGCCTCCCCGATTGAGGATACGCAGTATTTT. The J gene is TRBJ2-3, the V gene TRBV30; D is unclear. CDR1 is GTSNPN and CDR2 is SVGIG in the germline V gene (reference sequence). The CDR3 length is 11 residues. Trimming removed 7 bases at V and 6 bases at J, with 11 bases between.

CDR3 sequence: CASSYSDRKETQYF. Here the CDR3 DNA reads TGTGCCAGCAGTTACTCGGACAGAAAAGAGACCCAGTACTTC. The rearrangement uses TRBV6-2 or TRBV6-3 and TRBJ2-5; D is possibly TRBD1 (6 bases). The CDR3 is 14 residues long. Germline lookup yields CDR1 MNHEY and CDR2 SVGEGT. With 0 bases removed from V and 3 bases from J, the gap between germline ends came to 8 bases.

This chain connects TRBV9 to TRBJ2-1, with 15 bases fitting TRBD2. CDR1 is SGDLS and CDR2 is YYNGEE in the germline V gene. The V gene end was trimmed by 4 bases and the J gene end by 3 bases; junction bases not matched to a gene: 5. The CDR3 covers 17 residues. The CDR3 coding sequence is TGTGCCAGCAGCTTCGGGACTAGCGGGGGGAACTACAATGAGCAGTTCTTC. This gives the protein CASSFGTSGGNYNEQFF.

This clonotype was seen more than once but under ten times. Here the CDR3 DNA reads TGTGCCAGTAGTGCCCGGGACAGGTCCTACGAGCAGTACTTC. Its translation: CASSARDRSYEQYF. The chain is built from TRBV19 and TRBJ2-7; 8 nucleotides agree with TRBD1. The V and J ends lost 5 bases and 1 base, in that order; junction bases with no gene match: 4. The CDR3 has 14 amino acids. The germline CDR1 and CDR2 sequences are LNHDA and SQIVND (reference sequence).

Details on this clonotype: Relative to the germline gene, one junction end is altered; a read error may explain this. The genes are TRBV24-1 and TRBJ2-2; D ambiguous. In germline, CDR1 is KGHDR, CDR2 SFDVKD. The CDR3 loop spans 13 amino acids. CDR3 loop: CATGDDWAGELFF. The CDR3 bases are TGTGCCACCGGTGACGACTGGGCCGGGGAGCTGTTTTTT.

This rearrangement joins TRBV25-1 to TRBJ2-3; D is uncertain. There are 15 residues in the CDR3. With 2 bases removed from V and 6 bases from J, the gap between germline ends came to 15 bases. Germline CDR1 is MGHDK and CDR2 is SYGVNS. The CDR3 sequence is CASSERPASWDTQYF. CDR3 DNA sequence: TGTGCCAGCAGTGAAAGGCCAGCCAGCTGGGATACGCAGTATTTT.

This rearrangement joins TRBV4-3 to TRBJ2-7, with 11 nucleotides matching TRBD2. The CDR3 is made up of 15 amino acids. V trimming: 4 bases; J trimming: 6 bases; junction bases outside the gene matches: 8. CDR1 is LGHNA and CDR2 is YSLEER in the germline V gene. The DNA for the CDR3 is TGCGCCAGCAGCCGAGGGGTAGGACTAGCGGGCGAGCAGTACTTC. It translates to CASSRGVGLAGEQYF.